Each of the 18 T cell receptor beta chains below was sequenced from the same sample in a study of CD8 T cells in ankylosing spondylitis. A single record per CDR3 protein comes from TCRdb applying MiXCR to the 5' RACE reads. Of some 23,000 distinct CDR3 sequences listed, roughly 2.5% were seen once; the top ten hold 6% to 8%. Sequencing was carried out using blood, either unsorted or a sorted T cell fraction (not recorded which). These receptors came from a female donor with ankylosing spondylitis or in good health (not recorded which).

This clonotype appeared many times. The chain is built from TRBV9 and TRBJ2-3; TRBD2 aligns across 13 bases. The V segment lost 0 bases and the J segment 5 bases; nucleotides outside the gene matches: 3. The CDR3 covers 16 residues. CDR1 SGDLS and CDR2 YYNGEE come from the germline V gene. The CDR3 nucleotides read TGTGCCAGCAGCGTAGGGACTAGCGGGAGTATAGATACGCAGTATTTT. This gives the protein CASSVGTSGSIDTQYF.

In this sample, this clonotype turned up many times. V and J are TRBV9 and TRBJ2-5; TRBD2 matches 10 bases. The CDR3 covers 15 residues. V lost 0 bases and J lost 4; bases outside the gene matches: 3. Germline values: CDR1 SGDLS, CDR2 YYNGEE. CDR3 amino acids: CASSVEASGGETQYF. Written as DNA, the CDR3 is TGTGCCAGCAGCGTAGAAGCTAGCGGGGGAGAGACCCAGTACTTC.

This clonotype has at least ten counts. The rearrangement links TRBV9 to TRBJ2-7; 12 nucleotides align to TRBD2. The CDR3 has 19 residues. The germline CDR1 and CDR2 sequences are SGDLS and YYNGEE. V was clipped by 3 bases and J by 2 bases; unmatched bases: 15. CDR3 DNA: TGTGCCAGCAGCGGAGGAGGGCTAGCGGGGGGGCGTTACGCCTACGAGCAGTACTTC. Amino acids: CASSGGGLAGGRYAYEQYF.

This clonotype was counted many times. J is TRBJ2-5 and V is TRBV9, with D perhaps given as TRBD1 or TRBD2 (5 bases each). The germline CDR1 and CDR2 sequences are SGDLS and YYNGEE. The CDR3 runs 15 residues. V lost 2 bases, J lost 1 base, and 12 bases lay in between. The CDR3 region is CASSVSLGGQETQYF. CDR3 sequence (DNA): TGTGCCAGCAGCGTGTCTCTTGGGGGCCAAGAGACCCAGTACTTC.

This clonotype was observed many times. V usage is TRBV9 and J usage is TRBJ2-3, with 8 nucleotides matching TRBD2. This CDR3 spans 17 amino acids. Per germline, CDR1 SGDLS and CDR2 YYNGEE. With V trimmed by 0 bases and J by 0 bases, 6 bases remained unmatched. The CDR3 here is CASSVGSSGSSTDTQYF. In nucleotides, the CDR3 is TGTGCCAGCAGCGTAGGTTCTAGCGGGTCGAGCACAGATACGCAGTATTTT. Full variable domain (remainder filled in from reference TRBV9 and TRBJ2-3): DSGVTQTPKHLITATGQRVTLRCSPRSGDLSVYWYQQSLDQGLQFLIQYYNGEERAKGNILERFSAQQFPDLHSELNLSSLELGDSALYFCASSVGSSGSSTDTQYFGPGTRLTVL.

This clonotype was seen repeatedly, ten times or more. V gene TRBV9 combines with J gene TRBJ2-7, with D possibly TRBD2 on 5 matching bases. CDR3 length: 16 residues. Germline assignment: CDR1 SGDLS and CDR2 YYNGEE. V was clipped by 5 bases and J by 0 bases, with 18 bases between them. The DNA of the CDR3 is TGTGCCAGCAGTGGCGGGCCCCCCGAAATCTCCTACGAGCAGTACTTC. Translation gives CASSGGPPEISYEQYF.

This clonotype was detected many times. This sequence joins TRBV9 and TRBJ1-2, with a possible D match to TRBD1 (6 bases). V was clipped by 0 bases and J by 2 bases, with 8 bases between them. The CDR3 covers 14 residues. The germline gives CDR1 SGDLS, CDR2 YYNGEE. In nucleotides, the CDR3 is TGTGCCAGCAGCGTAGCTACAGGGAACTATGGCTACACCTTC. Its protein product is CASSVATGNYGYTF.

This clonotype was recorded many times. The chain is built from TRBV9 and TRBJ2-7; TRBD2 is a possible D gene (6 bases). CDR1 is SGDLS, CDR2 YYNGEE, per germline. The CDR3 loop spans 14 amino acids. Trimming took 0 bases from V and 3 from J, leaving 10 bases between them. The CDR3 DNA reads TGTGCCAGCAGCGTAGAGGCCGGGGGCTACGAGCAGTACTTC. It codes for CASSVEAGGYEQYF.

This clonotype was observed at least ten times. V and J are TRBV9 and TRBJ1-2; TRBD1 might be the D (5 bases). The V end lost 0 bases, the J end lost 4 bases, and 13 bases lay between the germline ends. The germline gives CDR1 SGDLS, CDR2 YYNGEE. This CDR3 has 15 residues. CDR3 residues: CASSVVAQGAYGYTF. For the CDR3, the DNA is TGTGCCAGCAGCGTAGTAGCTCAGGGCGCCTATGGCTACACCTTC. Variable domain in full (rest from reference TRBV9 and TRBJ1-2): DSGVTQTPKHLITATGQRVTLRCSPRSGDLSVYWYQQSLDQGLQFLIQYYNGEERAKGNILERFSAQQFPDLHSELNLSSLELGDSALYFCASSVVAQGAYGYTFGSGTRLTVV.

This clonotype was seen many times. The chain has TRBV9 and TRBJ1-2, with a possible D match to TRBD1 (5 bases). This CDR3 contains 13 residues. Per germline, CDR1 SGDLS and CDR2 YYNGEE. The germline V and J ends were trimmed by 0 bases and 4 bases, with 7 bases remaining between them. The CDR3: CASSVGQTYGYTF. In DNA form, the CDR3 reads TGTGCCAGCAGCGTAGGACAGACCTATGGCTACACCTTC.

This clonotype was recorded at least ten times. The CDR3 reads CASSVAPTTGGETKDQETQYF. The CDR3 coding sequence is TGTGCCAGCAGCGTAGCCCCAACTACAGGGGGCGAAACCAAAGACCAAGAGACCCAGTACTTC. The chain carries TRBV9 and TRBJ2-5; TRBD1 aligns across 9 bases. Trimming removed 0 bases from V and 0 bases from J; junction bases left unmatched: 18. The CDR3 has 21 residues. The V gene's germline CDR1 is SGDLS and CDR2 YYNGEE. The full variable domain, its missing parts supplied by reference TRBV9 and TRBJ2-5, is DSGVTQTPKHLITATGQRVTLRCSPRSGDLSVYWYQQSLDQGLQFLIQYYNGEERAKGNILERFSAQQFPDLHSELNLSSLELGDSALYFCASSVAPTTGGETKDQETQYFGPGTRLLVL.

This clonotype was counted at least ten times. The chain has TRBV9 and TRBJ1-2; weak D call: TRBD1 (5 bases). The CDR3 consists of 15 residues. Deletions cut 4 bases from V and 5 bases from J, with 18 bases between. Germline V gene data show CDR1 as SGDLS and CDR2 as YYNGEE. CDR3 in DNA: TGTGCCAGCAGCACTCGGACATCCACGGCATATGGCTACACCTTC. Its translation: CASSTRTSTAYGYTF.

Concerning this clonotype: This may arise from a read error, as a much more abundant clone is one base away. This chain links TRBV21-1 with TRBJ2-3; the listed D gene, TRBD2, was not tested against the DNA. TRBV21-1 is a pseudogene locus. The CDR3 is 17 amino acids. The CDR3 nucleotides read TGTGACAGCAGCTCCGAAAGCGGGAGGCTTAGTTGGGATACGCAGTATTTT. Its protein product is CDSSSESGRLSWDTQYF.

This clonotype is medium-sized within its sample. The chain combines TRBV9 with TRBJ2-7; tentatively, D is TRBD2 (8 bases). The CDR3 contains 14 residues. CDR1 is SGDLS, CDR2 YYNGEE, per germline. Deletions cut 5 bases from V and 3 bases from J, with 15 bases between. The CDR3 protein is CASSPGGTSYEQYF. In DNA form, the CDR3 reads TGTGCCAGCAGTCCAGGGGGGACTAGCTACGAGCAGTACTTC. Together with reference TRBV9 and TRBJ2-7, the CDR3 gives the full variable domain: DSGVTQTPKHLITATGQRVTLRCSPRSGDLSVYWYQQSLDQGLQFLIQYYNGEERAKGNILERFSAQQFPDLHSELNLSSLELGDSALYFCASSPGGTSYEQYFGPGTRLTVT.

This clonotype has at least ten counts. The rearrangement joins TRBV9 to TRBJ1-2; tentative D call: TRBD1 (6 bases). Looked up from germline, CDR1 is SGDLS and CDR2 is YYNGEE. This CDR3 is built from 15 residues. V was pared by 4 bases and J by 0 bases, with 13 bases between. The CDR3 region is CASSSQGNSNYGYTF. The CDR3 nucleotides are TGTGCCAGCAGCTCCCAGGGGAACTCTAACTATGGCTACACCTTC. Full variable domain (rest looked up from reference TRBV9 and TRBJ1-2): DSGVTQTPKHLITATGQRVTLRCSPRSGDLSVYWYQQSLDQGLQFLIQYYNGEERAKGNILERFSAQQFPDLHSELNLSSLELGDSALYFCASSSQGNSNYGYTFGSGTRLTVV.

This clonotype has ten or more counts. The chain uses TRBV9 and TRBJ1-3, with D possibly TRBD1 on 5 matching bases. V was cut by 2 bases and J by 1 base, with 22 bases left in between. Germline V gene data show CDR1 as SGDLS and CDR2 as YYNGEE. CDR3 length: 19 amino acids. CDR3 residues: CASSVGGDGRWISGNTIYF. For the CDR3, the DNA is TGTGCCAGCAGCGTCGGGGGGGACGGACGGTGGATTTCTGGAAACACCATATATTTT.

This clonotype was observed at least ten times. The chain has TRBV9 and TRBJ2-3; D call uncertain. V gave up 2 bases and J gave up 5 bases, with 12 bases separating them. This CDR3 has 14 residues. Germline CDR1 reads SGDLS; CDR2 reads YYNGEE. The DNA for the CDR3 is TGTGCCAGCAGCGTCCGACTCGGTCAAGATACGCAGTATTTT. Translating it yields CASSVRLGQDTQYF.

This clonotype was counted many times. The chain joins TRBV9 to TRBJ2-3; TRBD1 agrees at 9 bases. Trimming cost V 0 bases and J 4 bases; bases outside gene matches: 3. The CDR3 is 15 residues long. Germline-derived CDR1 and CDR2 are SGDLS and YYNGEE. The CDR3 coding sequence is TGTGCCAGCAGCGTAGAGGACAGGGGCCCAGATACGCAGTATTTT. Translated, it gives CASSVEDRGPDTQYF.